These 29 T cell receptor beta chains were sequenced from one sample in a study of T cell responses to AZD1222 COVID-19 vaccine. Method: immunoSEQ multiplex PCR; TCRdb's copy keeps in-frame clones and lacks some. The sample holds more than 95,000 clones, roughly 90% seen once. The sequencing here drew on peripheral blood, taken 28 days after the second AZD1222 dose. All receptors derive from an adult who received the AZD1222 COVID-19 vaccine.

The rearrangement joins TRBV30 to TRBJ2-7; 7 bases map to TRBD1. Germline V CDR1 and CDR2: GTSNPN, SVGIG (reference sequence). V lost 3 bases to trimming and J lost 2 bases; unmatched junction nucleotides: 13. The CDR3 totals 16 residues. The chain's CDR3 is CAWSSSHDRAPYEQYF. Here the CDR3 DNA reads TGTGCCTGGAGCTCGAGCCACGACAGGGCCCCCTACGAGCAGTACTTC.

The CDR3 loop reads CASSSGLAGHYEQYF. CDR3 nucleotide sequence: TGTGCCAGCAGCTCGGGACTAGCGGGACACTACGAGCAGTACTTC. This sequence joins TRBV5-4 and TRBJ2-7; 13 bases are a match to TRBD2. Losses at the gene ends were 3 bases for V and 3 bases for J; bases not matched to a gene: 3. Germline V gives CDR1 SGHNT, CDR2 YYREEE (reference sequence). The CDR3 covers 15 residues.

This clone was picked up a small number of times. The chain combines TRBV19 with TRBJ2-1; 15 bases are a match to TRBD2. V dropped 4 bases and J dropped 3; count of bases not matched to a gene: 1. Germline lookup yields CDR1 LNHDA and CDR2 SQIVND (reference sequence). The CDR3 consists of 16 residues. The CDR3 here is CASSRGLAGGYNEQFF. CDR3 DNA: TGTGCCAGTAGTAGGGGACTAGCGGGAGGCTACAATGAGCAGTTCTTC.

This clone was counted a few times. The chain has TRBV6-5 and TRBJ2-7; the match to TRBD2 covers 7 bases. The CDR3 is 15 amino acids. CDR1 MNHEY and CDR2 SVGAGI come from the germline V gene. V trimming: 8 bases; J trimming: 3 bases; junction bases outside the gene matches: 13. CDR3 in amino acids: CASSGEGVGDYEQYF. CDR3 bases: TGTGCCAGCTCCGGGGAGGGAGTCGGGGACTACGAGCAGTACTTC.

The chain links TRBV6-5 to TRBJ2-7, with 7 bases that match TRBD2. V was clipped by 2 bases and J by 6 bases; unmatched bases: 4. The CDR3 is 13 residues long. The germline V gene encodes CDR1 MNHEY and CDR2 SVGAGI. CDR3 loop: CASSYLLALEQYF. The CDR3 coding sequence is TGTGCCAGCAGTTACCTACTAGCGCTCGAGCAGTACTTC.

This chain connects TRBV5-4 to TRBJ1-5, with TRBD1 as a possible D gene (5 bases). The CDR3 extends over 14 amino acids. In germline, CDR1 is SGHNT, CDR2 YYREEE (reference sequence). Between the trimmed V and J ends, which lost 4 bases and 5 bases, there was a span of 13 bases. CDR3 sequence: CASSPDSVDQPQHF. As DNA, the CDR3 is TGTGCCAGCAGCCCTGACAGTGTTGATCAGCCCCAGCATTTT.

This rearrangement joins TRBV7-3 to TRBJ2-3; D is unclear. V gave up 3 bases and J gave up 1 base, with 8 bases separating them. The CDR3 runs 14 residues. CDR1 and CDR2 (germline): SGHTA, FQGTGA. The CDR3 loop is CASSLSGGTDTQYF. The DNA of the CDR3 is TGTGCCAGCAGCTTGAGTGGGGGCACAGATACGCAGTATTTT.

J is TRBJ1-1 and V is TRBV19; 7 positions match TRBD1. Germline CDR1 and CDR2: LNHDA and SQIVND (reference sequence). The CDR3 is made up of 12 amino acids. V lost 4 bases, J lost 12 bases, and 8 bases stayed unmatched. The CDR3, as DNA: TGTGCCAGTAGTAGGGACTGGACAGGTCCTTTCTTT. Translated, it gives CASSRDWTGPFF.

In nucleotides, the CDR3 is TGTGCCAGCAGTTTAGGAACAGCAAGCTACGAGCAGTACTTC. Translated: CASSLGTASYEQYF. The chain combines TRBV28 with TRBJ2-7; no firm D call. The V end was cut by 2 bases, the J end by 3 bases, with 11 bases between. Germline CDR1 is MDHEN and CDR2 is SYDVKM. This CDR3 is built from 14 residues. Using reference TRBV28 and TRBJ2-7 for the parts outside the CDR3, the full variable domain is DVKVTQSSRYLVKRTGEKVFLECVQDMDHENMFWYRQDPGLGLRLIYFSYDVKMKEKGDIPEGYSVSREKKERFSLILESASTNQTSMYLCASSLGTASYEQYFGPGTRLTVT.

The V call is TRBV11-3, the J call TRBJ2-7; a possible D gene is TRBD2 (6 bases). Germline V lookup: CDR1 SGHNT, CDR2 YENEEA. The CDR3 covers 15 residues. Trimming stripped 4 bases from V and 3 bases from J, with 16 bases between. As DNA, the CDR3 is TGTGCCAGCAGCTCCGGCGGGACGGCATTCTACGAGCAGTACTTC. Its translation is CASSSGGTAFYEQYF.

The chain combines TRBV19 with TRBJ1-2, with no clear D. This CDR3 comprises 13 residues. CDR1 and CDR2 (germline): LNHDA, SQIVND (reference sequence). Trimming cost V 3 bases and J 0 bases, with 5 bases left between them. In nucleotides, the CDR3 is TGTGCCAGTAGTATGAAAGCTAACTATGGCTACACCTTC. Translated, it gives CASSMKANYGYTF.

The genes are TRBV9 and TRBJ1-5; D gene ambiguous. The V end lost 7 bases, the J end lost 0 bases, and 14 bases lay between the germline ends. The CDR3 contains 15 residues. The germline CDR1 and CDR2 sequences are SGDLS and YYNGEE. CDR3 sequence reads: CASGREIYSNQPQHF. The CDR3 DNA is TGTGCCAGCGGGAGGGAGATTTATAGCAATCAGCCCCAGCATTTT.

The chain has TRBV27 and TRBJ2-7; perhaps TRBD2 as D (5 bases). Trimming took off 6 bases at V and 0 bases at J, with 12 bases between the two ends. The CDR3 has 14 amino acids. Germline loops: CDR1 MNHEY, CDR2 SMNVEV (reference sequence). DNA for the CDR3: TGTGCCAGCAGCTTCTCCCGGGGCTCCTACGAGCAGTACTTC. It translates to CASSFSRGSYEQYF.

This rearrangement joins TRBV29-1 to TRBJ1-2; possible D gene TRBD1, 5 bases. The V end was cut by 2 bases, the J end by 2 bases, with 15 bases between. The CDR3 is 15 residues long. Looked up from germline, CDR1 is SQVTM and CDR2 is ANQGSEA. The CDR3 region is CSVEMGGHGNYGYTF. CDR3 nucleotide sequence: TGCAGCGTTGAAATGGGTGGACACGGAAACTATGGCTACACCTTC. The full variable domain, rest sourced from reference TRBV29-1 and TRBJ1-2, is SAVISQKPSRDICQRGTSLTIQCQVDSQVTMMFWYRQQPGQSLTLIATANQGSEATYESGFVIDKFPISRPNLTFSTLTVSNMSPEDSSIYLCSVEMGGHGNYGYTFGSGTRLTVV.

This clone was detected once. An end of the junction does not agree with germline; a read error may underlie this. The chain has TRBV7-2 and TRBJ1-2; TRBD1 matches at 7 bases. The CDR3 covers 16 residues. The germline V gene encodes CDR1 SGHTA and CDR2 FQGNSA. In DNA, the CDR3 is TGTGCCGGCAGCGCACACAGGGGATTGGGAGGCTATGGCTACACCTTC. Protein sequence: CAGSAHRGLGGYGYTF.

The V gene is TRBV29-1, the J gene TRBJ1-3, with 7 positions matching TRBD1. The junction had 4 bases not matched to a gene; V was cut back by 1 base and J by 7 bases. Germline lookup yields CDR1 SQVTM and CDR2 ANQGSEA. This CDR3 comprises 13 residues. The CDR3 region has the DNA TGCAGCGTTGAAGGACAGGGAGGGAACACCATATATTTT. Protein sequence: CSVEGQGGNTIYF.

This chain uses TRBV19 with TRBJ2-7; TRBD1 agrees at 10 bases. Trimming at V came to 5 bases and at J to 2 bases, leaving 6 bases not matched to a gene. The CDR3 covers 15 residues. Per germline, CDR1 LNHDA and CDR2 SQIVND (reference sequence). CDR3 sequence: CASSGRTGGTYEQYF. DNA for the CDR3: TGTGCCAGTAGTGGACGGACAGGGGGGACCTACGAGCAGTACTTC.

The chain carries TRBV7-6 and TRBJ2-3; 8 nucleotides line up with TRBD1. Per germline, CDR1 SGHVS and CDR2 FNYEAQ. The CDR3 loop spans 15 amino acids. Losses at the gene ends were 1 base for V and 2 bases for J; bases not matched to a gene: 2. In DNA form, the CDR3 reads TGTGCCAGCAGCTTAGGGACAGGGACCACAGATACGCAGTATTTT. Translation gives CASSLGTGTTDTQYF.

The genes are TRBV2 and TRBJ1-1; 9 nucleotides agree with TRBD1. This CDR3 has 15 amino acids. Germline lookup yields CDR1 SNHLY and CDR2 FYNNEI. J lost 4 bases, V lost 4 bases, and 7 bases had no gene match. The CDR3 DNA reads TGTGCCAGCAGTGGGGGGGGGACAGGGAGCACTGAAGCTTTCTTT. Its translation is CASSGGGTGSTEAFF.

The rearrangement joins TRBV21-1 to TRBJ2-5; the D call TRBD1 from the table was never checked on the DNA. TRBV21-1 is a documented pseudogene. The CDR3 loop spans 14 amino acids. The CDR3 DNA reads TGTGCCACTCCGCAGGCACAGCTCCAAGAGACCCAGTACTTC. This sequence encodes CATPQAQLQETQYF.

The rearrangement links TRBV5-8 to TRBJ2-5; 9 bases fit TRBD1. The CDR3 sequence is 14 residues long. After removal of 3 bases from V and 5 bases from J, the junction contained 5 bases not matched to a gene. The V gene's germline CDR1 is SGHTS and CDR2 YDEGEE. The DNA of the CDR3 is TGTGCCAGCAGCTCGGGACAGGGTGGGGAGACCCAGTACTTC. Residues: CASSSGQGGETQYF.

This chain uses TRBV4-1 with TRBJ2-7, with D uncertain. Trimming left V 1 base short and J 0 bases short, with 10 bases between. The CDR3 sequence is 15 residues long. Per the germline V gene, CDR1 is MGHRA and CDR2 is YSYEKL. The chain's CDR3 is CASSQVDQPSYEQYF. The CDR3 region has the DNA TGCGCCAGCAGCCAAGTGGACCAGCCCTCCTACGAGCAGTACTTC.

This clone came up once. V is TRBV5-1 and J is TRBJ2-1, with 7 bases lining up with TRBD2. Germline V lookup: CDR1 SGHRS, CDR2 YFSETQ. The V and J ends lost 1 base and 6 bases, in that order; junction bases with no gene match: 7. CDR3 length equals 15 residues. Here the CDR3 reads CASSLQTSSANEQFF. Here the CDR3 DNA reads TGCGCCAGCAGCTTGCAGACTAGCTCCGCCAATGAGCAGTTCTTC.

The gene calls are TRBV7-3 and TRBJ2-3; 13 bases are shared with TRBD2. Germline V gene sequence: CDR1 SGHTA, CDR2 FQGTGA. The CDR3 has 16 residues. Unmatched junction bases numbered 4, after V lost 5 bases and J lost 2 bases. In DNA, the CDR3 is TGTGCCAGCAGCAGACTAGCGGGAGGAGTCACAGATACGCAGTATTTT. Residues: CASSRLAGGVTDTQYF.

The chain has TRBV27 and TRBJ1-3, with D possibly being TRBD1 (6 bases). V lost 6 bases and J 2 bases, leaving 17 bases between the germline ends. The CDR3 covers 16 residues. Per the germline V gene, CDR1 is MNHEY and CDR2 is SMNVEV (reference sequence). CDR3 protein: CASSYDRPRAGNTIYF. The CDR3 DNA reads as TGTGCCAGCAGCTATGACAGGCCGCGGGCTGGAAACACCATATATTTT.

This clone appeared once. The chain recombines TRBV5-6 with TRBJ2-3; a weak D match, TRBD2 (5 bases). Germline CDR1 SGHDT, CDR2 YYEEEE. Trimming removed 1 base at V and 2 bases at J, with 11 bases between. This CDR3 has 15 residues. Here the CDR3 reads CASSLWTRDTDTQYF. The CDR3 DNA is TGTGCCAGCAGCTTGTGGACGAGGGACACAGATACGCAGTATTTT.

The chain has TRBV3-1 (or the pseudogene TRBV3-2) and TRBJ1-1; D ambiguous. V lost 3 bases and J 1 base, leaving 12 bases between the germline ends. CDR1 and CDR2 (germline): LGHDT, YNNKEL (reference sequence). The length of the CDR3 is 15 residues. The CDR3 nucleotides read TGTGCCAGCAGCCATGGTCTGGTGGCGAACACTGAAGCTTTCTTT. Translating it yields CASSHGLVANTEAFF.

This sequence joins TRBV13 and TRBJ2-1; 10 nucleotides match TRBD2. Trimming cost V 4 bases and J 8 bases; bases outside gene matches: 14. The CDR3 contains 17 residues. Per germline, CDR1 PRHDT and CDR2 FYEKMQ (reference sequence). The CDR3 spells CASSSPVAGGLGDEQFF. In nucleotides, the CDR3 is TGTGCCAGCAGCTCCCCAGTAGCGGGGGGCCTAGGAGATGAGCAGTTCTTC.

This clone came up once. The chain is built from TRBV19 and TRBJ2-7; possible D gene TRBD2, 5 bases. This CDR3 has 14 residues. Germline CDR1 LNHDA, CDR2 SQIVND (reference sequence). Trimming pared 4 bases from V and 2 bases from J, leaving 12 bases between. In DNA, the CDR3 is TGTGCCAGTAGTAAGAGGGTGTTCACCTACGAGCAGTACTTC. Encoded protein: CASSKRVFTYEQYF.